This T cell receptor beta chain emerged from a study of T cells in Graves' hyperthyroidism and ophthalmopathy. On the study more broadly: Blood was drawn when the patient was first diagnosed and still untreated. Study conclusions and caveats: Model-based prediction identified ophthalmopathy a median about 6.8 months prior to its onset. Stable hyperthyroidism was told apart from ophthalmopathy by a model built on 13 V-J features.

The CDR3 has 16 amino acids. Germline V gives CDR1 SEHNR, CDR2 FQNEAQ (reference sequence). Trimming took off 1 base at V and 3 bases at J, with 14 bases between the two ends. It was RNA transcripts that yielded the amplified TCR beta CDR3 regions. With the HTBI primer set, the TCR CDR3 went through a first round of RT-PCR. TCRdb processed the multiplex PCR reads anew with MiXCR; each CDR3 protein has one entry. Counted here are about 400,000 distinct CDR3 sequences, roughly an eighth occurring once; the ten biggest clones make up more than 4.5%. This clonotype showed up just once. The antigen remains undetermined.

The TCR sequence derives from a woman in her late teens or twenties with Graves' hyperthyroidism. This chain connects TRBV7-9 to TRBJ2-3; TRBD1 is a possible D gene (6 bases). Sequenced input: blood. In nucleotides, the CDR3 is TGTGCCAGCAGCTTAGGTCCTCAGGGGAGTACAGATACGCAGTATTTT. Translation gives CASSLGPQGSTDTQYF.